The 5 T cell receptor beta chains listed next were all sequenced from one sample in a study of CD8+ T cells in alopecia areata. Sequencing relied on a cDNA template that was reverse transcribed from extracted RNA. Sequenced by immunoSEQ multiplex PCR; TCRdb stores in-frame clones only, minus some. The sample carries 100,000 to 120,000 clones, approximately 59% recorded once. Source material: CD8+ T cells sorted from blood. The receptors here all came from a human donor in good health.

J is TRBJ2-7 and V is TRBV9; the D is unclear. Trimming cost V 0 bases and J 6 bases, with 13 bases left between them. The germline CDR1 and CDR2 sequences are SGDLS and YYNGEE. This CDR3 comprises 14 residues. CDR3 region: CASSVEAVGPEQYF. The CDR3 nucleotides read TGTGCCAGCAGCGTAGAGGCAGTTGGGCCCGAGCAGTACTTC.

V usage is TRBV4-1 and J usage is TRBJ2-1; 13 bases are a match to TRBD2. CDR3 length: 17 amino acids. Germline assignment: CDR1 MGHRA and CDR2 YSYEKL. After removal of 3 bases from V and 10 bases from J, the junction contained 12 bases not matched to a gene. This CDR3 is CASSQAAWTSGGLEQFF. CDR3 coding DNA: TGCGCCAGCAGCCAGGCCGCGTGGACTAGCGGGGGCCTAGAGCAGTTCTTC.

The chain recombines TRBV28 with TRBJ1-5, with no clear D. The CDR3 is 18 residues long. The V and J ends lost 5 bases and 5 bases respectively, with 25 bases between them. The germline V gene encodes CDR1 MDHEN and CDR2 SYDVKM. The CDR3 bases are TGTGCCAGCAGTACCCACAGCCTCGCCCGCCTCCAAGATCAGCCCCAGCATTTT. Translation: CASSTHSLARLQDQPQHF.

This clone was seen a single time. V usage is TRBV2 and J usage is TRBJ1-1; possible D gene TRBD1, 6 bases. CDR3 length: 17 amino acids. Trimming pared 0 bases from V and 4 bases from J, leaving 18 bases between. Germline V lookup: CDR1 SNHLY, CDR2 FYNNEI. This chain's CDR3 is CASSEALGTGTITEAFF. In DNA, the CDR3 is TGTGCCAGCAGTGAAGCGTTGGGCACAGGGACAATCACTGAAGCTTTCTTT.

The chain carries TRBV30 and TRBJ2-3; 8 nucleotides line up with TRBD1. V lost 1 base to trimming and J lost 4 bases; unmatched junction nucleotides: 1. Germline V gene lookup returns CDR1 GTSNPN and CDR2 SVGIG (reference sequence). The CDR3 runs 13 residues. CDR3 DNA: TGTGCCTGGAGTGGACAGGGGTCAGATACGCAGTATTTT. This codes for CAWSGQGSDTQYF. Together with reference TRBV30 and TRBJ2-3, the CDR3 gives the full variable domain: SQTIHQWPATLVQPVGSPLSLECTVEGTSNPNLYWYRQAAGRGLQLLFYSVGIGQISSEVPQNLSASRPQDRQFILSSKKLLLSDSGFYLCAWSGQGSDTQYFGPGTRLTVL.